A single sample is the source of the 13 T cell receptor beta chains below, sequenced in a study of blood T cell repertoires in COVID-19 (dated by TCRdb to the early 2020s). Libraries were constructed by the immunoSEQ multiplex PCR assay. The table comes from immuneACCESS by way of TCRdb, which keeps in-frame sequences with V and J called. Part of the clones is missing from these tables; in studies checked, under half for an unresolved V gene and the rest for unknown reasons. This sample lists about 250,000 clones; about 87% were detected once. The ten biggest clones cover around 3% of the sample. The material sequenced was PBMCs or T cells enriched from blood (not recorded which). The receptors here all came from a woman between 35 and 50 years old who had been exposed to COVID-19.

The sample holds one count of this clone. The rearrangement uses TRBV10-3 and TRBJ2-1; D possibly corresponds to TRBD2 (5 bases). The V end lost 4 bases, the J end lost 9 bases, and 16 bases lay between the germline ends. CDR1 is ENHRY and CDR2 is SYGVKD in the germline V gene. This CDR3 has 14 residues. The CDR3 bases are TGTGCCATCAGTGCAGGACTCCTGGTCACTGAGCAGTTCTTC. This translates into CAISAGLLVTEQFF.

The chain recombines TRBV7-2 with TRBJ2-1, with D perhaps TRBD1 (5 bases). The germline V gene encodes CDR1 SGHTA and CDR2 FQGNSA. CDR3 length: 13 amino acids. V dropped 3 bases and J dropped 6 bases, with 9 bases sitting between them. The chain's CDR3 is CASSFYRLNEQFF. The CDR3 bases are TGTGCCAGCAGCTTTTACAGGCTCAATGAGCAGTTCTTC.

As DNA, the CDR3 is TGTGCCAGCAGTTACGCTAAACAGTACACCGGGGAGCTGTTTTTT. Translating it yields CASSYAKQYTGELFF. The rearrangement joins TRBV6-2 or TRBV6-3 to TRBJ2-2, with no clear D. CDR3 length: 15 residues. Germline lookup yields CDR1 MNHEY and CDR2 SVGEGT. Deletions cut 2 bases from V and 3 bases from J, with 10 bases between.

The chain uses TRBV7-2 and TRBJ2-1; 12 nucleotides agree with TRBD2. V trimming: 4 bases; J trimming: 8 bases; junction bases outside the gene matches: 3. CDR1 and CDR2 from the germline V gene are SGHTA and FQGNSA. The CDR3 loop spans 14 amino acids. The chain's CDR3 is CASSSGLAGYEQFF. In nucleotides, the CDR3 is TGTGCCAGCAGCTCGGGACTAGCGGGTTATGAGCAGTTCTTC.

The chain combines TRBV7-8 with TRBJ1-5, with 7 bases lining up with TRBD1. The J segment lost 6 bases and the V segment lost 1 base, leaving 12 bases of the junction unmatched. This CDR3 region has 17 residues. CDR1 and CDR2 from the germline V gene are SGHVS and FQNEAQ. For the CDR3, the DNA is TGTGCCAGCAGCTTAGTGTATGGACAGGATTATGGTCAGCCCCAGCATTTT. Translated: CASSLVYGQDYGQPQHF.

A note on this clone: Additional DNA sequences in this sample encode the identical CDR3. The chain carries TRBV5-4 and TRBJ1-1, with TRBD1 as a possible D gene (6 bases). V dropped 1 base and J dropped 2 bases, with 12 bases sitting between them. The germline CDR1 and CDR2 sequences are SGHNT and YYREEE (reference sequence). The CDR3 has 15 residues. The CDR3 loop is CASSLLTGGNTEAFF. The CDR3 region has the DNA TGTGCCAGCAGCTTGCTTACGGGGGGCAACACTGAAGCTTTCTTT. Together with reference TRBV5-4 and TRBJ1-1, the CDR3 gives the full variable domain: ETGVTQSPTHLIKTRGQQVTLRCSSQSGHNTVSWYQQALGQGPQFIFQYYREEENGRGNFPPRFSGLQFPNYSSELNVNALELDDSALYLCASSLLTGGNTEAFFGQGTRLTVV.

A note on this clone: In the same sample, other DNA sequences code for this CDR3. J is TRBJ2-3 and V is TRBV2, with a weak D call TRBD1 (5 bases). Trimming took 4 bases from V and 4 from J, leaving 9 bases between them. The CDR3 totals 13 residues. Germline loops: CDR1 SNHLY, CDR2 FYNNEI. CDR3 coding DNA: TGTGCCAGCAGTGGCCAGGGCGCAGATACGCAGTATTTT. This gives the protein CASSGQGADTQYF.

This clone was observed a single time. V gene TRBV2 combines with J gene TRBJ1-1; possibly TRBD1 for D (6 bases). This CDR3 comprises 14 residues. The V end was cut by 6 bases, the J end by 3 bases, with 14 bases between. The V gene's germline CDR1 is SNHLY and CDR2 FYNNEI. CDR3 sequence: CASSRTGTHTEAFF. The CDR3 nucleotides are TGTGCCAGCAGCCGAACAGGGACCCACACTGAAGCTTTCTTT.

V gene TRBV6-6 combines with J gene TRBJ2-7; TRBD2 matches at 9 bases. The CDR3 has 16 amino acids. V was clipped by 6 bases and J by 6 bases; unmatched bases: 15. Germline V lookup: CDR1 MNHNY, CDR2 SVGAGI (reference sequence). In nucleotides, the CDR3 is TGTGCCAGCAGCTCCTCGGTGGGTCTAGCGGGACGCGAGCAGTACGTC. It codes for CASSSSVGLAGREQYV.

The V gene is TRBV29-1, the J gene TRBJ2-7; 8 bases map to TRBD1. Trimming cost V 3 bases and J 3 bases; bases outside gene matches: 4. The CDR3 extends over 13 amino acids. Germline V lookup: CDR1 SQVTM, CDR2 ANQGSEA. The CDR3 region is CSVDVQGGYEQYF. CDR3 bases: TGCAGCGTTGATGTACAGGGGGGCTACGAGCAGTACTTC.

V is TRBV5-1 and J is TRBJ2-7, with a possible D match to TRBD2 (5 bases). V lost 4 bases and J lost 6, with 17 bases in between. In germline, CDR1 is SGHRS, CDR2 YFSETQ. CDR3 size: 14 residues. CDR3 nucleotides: TGCGCCAGCAGCCCCAGATCGGGGTCGGGCGAGCAGTACTTC. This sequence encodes CASSPRSGSGEQYF.

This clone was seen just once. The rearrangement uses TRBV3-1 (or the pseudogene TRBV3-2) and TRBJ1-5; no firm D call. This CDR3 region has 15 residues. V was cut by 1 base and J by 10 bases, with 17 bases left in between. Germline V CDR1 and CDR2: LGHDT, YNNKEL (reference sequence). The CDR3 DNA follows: TGTGCCAGCAGCCAAGTTCCGCAGGCCGAGGGACCCCAGCATTTT. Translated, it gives CASSQVPQAEGPQHF.

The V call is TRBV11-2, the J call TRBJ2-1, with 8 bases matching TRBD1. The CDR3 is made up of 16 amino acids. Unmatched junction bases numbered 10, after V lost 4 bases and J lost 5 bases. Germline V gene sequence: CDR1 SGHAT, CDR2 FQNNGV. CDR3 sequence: CASSSRTGISNNEQFF. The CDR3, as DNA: TGTGCCAGCAGCTCCCGGACAGGGATCTCGAACAATGAGCAGTTCTTC.